This T cell receptor (beta chain) stems from a study of T cells in localized non-small cell lung cancer. Whole-study findings and limits: Longer overall survival was linked to higher blood T cell density. Appearing in adjacent lung were a median roughly 60 of the top 100 tumor clones. T cell clonality was highest in uninvolved adjacent lung, above tumor.

Germline-derived CDR1 and CDR2 are MNHGY and SAAAGT. The germline V and J ends were trimmed by 7 bases and 2 bases, with 18 bases remaining between them. CDR3 length equals 16 residues. This clone was seen only a few times. Its specificity is not known. Repertoires were generated with immunoSEQ multiplex PCR, while TCRdb's copy carries only in-frame clones and drops some. This sample has several thousand clones, with roughly 29% found just once. Source: lung tumor tissue, taken before any cancer treatment. The chain combines TRBV6-8 with TRBJ1-5, with unresolved D. The receptor comes from a man aged 40 to 69 with stage I lung adenocarcinoma. CDR3 region: CASIKEGLPGNQPQHF. CDR3 DNA: TGTGCCAGCATTAAGGAAGGACTCCCTGGCAATCAGCCCCAGCATTTT.